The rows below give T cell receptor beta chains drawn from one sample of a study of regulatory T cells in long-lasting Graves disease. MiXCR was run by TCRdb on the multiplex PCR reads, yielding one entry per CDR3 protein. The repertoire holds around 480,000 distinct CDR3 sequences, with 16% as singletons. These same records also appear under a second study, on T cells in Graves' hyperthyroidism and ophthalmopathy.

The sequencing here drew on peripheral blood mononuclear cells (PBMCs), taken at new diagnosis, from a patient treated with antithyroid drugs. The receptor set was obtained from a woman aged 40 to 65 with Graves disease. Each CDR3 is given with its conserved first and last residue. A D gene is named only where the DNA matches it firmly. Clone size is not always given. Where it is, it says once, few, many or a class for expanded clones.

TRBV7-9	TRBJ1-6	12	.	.	TGTGCCAGCGGTGACAGCGAATCACCCCTCCACTTT	CASGDSESPLHF
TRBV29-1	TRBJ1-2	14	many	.	TGCAGCGTTGAAGATCTGTACAGAGGGTACGGCTACACCTTC	CSVEDLYRGYGYTF
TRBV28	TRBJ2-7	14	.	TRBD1	TGTGCCAGCAGTCCAAACAGGGGCACCTACGAGCAGTACTTC	CASSPNRGTYEQYF
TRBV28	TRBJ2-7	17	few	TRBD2	TGTGCCAGCAGCCCCGGGACTAGCGGGGGGGCTCTGGGCGAGCAGTACTTC	CASSPGTSGGALGEQYF
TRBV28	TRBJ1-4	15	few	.	TGTGCCAGCACTCCCCCAGCGGGGGCTAATGAAAAACTGTTTTTT	CASTPPAGANEKLFF
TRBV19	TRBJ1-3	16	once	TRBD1	TGTGCCAGCGGGACAGGCCTAGGAGCCGATGGAAACACCATATATTTT	CASGTGLGADGNTIYF
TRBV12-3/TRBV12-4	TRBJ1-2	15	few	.	TGTGCCAGCAGCTCCACCCGACGAGGGACGGGTGGCTACACCTTC	CASSSTRRGTGGYTF
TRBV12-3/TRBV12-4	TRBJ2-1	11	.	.	TGTGCCAGCAGTTTAGGTTTTAGCGGAGCGTTC	CASSLGFSGAF
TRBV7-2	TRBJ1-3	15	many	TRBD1	TGTGCCAGCAGCGCAGACAGGGGTGCTGGAAACACCATATATTTT	CASSADRGAGNTIYF
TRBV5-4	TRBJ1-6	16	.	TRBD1	TGTGCCAGCAGCTTGGACAGGACAGGTGTCAATTCACCCCTCCACTTT	CASSLDRTGVNSPLHF
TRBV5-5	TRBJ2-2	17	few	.	TGTGCCAGCAGTATTAACTACAGGGTAAAGAACACCGGGGAGCTGTTTTTT	CASSINYRVKNTGELFF
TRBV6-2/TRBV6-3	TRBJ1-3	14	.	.	TGTGCCAGCAGTTACGGGGTCCCTGGAAACACCATATATTTT	CASSYGVPGNTIYF
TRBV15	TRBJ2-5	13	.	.	TGTGCCACCAGCAGAGGGATAACGGAGACCCAGTACTTC	CATSRGITETQYF
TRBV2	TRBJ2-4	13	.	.	TGTGCCAGCAGTGAGTGGGAAAAAAACATTCAGTACTTC	CASSEWEKNIQYF
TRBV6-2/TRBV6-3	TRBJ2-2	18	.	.	TGTGCCAGCAGTTACGGGGTGGGGCTACGCGCGAACACCGGGGAGCTGTTTTTT	CASSYGVGLRANTGELFF
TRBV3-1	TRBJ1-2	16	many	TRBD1	TGTGCCAGCAGCCAGCCTGGTGAGGGGGCCATCTATGGCTACACCTTC	CASSQPGEGAIYGYTF
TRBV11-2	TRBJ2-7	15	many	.	TGTGCCAGCAGCTTAGATACCCTCGCTTCCTACGAGCAGTACTTC	CASSLDTLASYEQYF